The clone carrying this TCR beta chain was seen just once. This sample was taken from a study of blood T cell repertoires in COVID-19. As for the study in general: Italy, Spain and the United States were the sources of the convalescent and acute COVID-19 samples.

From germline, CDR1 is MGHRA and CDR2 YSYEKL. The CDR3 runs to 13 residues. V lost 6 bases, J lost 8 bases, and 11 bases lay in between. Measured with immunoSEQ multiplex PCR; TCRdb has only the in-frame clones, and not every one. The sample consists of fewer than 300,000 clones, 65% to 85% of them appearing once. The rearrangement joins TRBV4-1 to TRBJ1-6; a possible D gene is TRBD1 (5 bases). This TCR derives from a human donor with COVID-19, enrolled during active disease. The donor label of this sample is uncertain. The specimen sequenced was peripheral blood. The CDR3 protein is CASRWQGDSPLHF. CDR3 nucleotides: TGCGCCAGCAGGTGGCAGGGCGATTCACCCCTCCACTTT.